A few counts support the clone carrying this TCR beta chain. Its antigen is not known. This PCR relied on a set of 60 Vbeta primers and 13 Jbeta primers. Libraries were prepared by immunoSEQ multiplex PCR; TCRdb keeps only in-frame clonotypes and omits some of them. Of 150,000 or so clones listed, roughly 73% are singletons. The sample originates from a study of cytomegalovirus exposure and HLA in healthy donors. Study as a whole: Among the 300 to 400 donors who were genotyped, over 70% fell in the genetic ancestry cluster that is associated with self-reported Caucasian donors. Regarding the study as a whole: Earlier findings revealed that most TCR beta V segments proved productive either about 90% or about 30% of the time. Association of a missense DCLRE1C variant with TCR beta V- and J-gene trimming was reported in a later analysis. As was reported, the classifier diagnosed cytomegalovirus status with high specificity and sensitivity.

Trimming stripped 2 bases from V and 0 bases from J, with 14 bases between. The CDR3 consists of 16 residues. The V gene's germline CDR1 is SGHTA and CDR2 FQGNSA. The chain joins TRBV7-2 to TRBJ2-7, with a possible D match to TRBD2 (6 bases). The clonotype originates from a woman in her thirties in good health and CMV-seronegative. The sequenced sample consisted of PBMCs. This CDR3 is CASSLQGVGGSYEQYF. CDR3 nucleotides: TGTGCCAGCAGCTTACAGGGTGTCGGGGGCTCCTACGAGCAGTACTTC.